Described below is a single T cell receptor beta chain sequence and its context. Its antigen is not yet known. No much larger clonotype is one base removed from it; base qualities were not supplied. V is cut by 2 bases and J by 0 bases, and the space between the germline ends is 14 bases. From the cysteine through the phenylalanine, the CDR3 covers 16 amino acids. Left in the record is the CDR3 DNA by itself, 48 bases read in frame from the first base. The germline V gene sets CDR1 to MNHEY and CDR2 to SVGAGI. The listed sequencing device is Illumina MiSeq. TRB rearrangements were amplified by multiplex PCR with BIOMED2 TRB-A/B primer pools. Illumina-compatible adapters and 7-nucleotide sample barcodes were attached to the amplicons through two consecutive PCRs. Phusion HS II polymerase was used for all library PCRs. Amplicons were purified from gel with the NucleoSpin Gel and PCR Clean-up kit, quantified on Qubit, and pooled at 3 to 5 nM. Amplicon pool quality was checked on an Agilent 2100 Bioanalyzer before Illumina next-generation sequencing. The source study handled its data this way. TRB rearrangements were annotated with MiXCR 3.0.8 using the default MiXCR reference library. Non-productive reads and sequences with fewer than 2 reads were removed, and every unique CDR3 nucleotide sequence was treated as one clone. Clonality, diversity, richness and V-J gene usage were computed in R 3.5.1. GLIPH2 was used for TCR clustering by CDR3 similarity, and generation probabilities were calculated by OLGA. Only GLIPH2 clusters with at least four unique TCR clonotypes present in at least three individuals were retained. TCRdb passed the public sequencing reads through fastp at Q25 and MiXCR, retaining productive beta sequences. Each record represents a unique CDR3 protein, reported with the most common genes and DNA among its rows. TCRdb's processing, not the authors', yielded these V and J calls. In all, the sample holds over 15,000 distinct CDR3 sequences, and 35% to 40% of those were seen once. The ten largest clones take up more than 15% of the sample.

TRB repertoires were amplified from around 250-500 ng of genomic DNA extracted from blood. The source of the sample is a study of T and B cells in COVID-19 patients (dated by TCRdb to between 2020 and 2021). At the level of the whole study: In this study, adaptive immunity was profiled in COVID-19 patients who either had active infection or had recovered, using TRB and IGH repertoire sequencing of peripheral blood. A recovered cohort included some 19 patients who provided some 21 samples, and most of these patients had mild to moderate COVID-19 treated on an outpatient basis. Median age was approximately 35 years in the recovered cohort versus about 68 years in the active-infection cohort. Of the approximately 21 patients in the active-infection cohort, about a dozen were critically ill and needed mechanical ventilation or ECMO. Comorbidities linked to unfavorable COVID-19 outcome were present in nine tenths of the roughly 20 patients in the active-infection cohort. The TCR and BCR sequence repository comprised more than 30 patients and under 85 time points, with over 7 million TCR sequences analysed. A couple of patients were in both the active and recovered cohorts because samples existed from active disease and from after recovery. Repertoire analyses used an age-matched reference group of 35 to 40 healthy donors who were negative for COVID-19 antibodies as the comparison. As many as 9 follow-up blood samples were taken per patient, and some of the samples covered different disease stages within the same individual. General findings and caveats noted by the study authors: During active COVID-19 the TRB repertoires were highly clonal, but at recovery diversity and richness rose above the levels seen in healthy donors. Specific T cell subsets (CD4+/Treg/CD8+) and sorted SARS-CoV-2-responsive or tetramer+ T cells had not yet been sequenced, with those experiments still ongoing. Blood samples obtained from mildly ill patients during symptoms, as well as early samples obtained from severe cases, were available only in scarce numbers. The reported TCR clusters were stated to require prospective validation before clinical use. In patients with COVID-19, the usage of TRBV/TRBJ genes was reported to be strongly skewed. A total of 2,331 exclusive TCR clusters, including some 32 low-pGen clusters, were found in the recovered cohort. The cohort was judged too small for assessing how HLA contributes to COVID-19 susceptibility or severity.

The receptor was derived from a human donor with active COVID-19. The chain employs TRBV6-5 and TRBJ2-7; the D region possibly corresponds to TRBD1 (6 bases align). Sequencing input: blood. The CDR3 loop reads CASSYPTGPSSYEQYF. The sequenced DNA is TGTGCCAGCAGTTACCCGACAGGACCTAGCTCCTACGAGCAGTACTTC.